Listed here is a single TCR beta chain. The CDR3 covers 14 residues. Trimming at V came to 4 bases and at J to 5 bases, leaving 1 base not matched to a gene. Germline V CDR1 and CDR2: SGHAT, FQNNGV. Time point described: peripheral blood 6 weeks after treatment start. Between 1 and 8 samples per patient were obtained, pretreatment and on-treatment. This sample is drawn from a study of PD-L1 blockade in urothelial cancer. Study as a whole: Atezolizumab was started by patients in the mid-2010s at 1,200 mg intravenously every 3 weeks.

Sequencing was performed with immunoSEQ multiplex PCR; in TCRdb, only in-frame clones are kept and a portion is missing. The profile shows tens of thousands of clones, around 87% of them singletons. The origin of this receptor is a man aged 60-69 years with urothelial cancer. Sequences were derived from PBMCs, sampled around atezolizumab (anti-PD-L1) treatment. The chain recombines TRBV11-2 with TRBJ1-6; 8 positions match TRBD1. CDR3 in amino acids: CASSWTGNNSPLHF. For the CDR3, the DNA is TGTGCCAGCAGCTGGACAGGGAATAATTCACCCCTCCACTTT.